This T cell receptor beta chain was identified in a study of blood T cell repertoires in COVID-19. Study-wide context: Spain, Italy and the United States supplied samples that represented acute and convalescent COVID-19.

In the authors' workflow: Estimation of nucleated cell counts relied on the amplification of reference gene primers. Sequencing used immunoSEQ multiplex PCR; TCRdb keeps in-frame clones, though not all of them. The V and J calls and clone size are taken from that table; D and trimming were inferred from the DNA. The data show 200,000 to 250,000 clones, 85% to 90% seen once. Seattle's enrolled individuals joined amid active infection and were then monitored longitudinally. V lost 4 bases to trimming and J lost 7 bases, with 16 bases between them. CDR1 is SNHLY, CDR2 FYNNEI, per germline. CDR3 size: 15 residues.

The TCR was taken from a woman between 45 and 65 years old with COVID-19, enrolled during active disease. V and J are TRBV2 and TRBJ2-2; the D gene is possibly TRBD2 (5 bases). The sequenced sample consisted of peripheral blood. As DNA, the CDR3 is TGTGCCAGCAGTGGAGTAAGACTAAGCTACGGGGAGCTGTTTTTT. Amino acids: CASSGVRLSYGELFF.